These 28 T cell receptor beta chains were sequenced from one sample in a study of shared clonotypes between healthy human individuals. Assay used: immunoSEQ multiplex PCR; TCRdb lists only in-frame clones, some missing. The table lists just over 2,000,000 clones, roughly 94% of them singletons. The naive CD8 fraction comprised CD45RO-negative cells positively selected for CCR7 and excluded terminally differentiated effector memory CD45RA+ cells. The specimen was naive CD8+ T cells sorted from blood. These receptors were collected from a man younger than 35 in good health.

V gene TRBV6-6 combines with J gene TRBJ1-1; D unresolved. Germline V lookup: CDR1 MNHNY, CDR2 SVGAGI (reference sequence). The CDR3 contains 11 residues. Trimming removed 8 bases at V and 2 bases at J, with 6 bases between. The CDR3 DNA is TGTGCCAGCGTTATAAACACTGAAGCTTTCTTT. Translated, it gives CASVINTEAFF.

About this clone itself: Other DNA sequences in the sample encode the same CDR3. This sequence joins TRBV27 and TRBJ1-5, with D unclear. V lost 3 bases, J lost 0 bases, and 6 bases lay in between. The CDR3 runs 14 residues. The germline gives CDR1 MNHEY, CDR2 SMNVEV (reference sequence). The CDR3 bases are TGTGCCAGCAGTTTTGGTCTTAGCAATCAGCCCCAGCATTTT. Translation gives CASSFGLSNQPQHF.

The CDR3, as DNA: TGTGCCAGCAGCCCCCAATTAGAGGGAGTTGGAAACACCATATATTTT. Its translation: CASSPQLEGVGNTIYF. The chain has TRBV9 and TRBJ1-3; D gene unclear. V lost 4 bases, J lost 3 bases, and 17 bases lay in between. The CDR3 contains 16 residues. Germline CDR1 is SGDLS and CDR2 is YYNGEE.

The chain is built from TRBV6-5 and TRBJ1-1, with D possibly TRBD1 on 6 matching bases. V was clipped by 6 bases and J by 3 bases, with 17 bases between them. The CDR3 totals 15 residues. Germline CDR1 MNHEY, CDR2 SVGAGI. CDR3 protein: CASRGAAEKDTEAFF. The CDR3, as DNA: TGTGCCAGCAGGGGGGCAGCGGAGAAGGACACTGAAGCTTTCTTT.

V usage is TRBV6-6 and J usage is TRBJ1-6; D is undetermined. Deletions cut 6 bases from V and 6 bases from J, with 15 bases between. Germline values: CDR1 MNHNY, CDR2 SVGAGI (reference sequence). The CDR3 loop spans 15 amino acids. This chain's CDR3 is CASSQPQLGNSPLHF. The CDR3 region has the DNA TGTGCCAGCAGCCAGCCCCAACTGGGTAATTCACCCCTCCACTTT.

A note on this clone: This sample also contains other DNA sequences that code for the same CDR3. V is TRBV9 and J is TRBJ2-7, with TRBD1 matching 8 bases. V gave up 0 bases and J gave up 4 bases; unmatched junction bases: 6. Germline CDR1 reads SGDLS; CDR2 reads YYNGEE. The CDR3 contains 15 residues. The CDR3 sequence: CASSVGAGGLYEQYF. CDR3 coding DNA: TGTGCCAGCAGCGTAGGGGCAGGGGGCTTGTACGAGCAGTACTTC.

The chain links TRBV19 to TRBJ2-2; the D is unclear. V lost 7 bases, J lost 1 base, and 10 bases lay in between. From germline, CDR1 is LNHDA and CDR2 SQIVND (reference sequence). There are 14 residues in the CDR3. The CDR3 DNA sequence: TGTGCCAGTACCCTCCTTGGGAACACCGGGGAGCTGTTTTTT. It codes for CASTLLGNTGELFF.

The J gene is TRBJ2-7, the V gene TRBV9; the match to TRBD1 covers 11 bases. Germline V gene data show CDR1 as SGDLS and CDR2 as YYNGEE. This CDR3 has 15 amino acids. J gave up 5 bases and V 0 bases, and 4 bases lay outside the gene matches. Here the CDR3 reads CASSVEGQGGDEQYF. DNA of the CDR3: TGTGCCAGCAGCGTAGAGGGACAGGGGGGTGACGAGCAGTACTTC.

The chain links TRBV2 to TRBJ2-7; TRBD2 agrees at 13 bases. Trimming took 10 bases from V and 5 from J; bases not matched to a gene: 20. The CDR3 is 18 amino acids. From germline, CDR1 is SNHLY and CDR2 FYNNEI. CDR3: CAITPGFLELAGGDEQYF. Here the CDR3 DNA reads TGTGCCATAACGCCGGGGTTTCTGGAACTAGCGGGAGGGGACGAGCAGTACTTC.

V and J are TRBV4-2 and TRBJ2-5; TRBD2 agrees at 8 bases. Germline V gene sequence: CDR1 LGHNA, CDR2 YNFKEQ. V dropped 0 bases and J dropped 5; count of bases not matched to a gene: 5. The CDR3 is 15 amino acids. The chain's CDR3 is CASSQDPGGRETQYF. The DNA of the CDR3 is TGTGCCAGCAGCCAAGATCCGGGGGGGCGGGAGACCCAGTACTTC.

The CDR3 coding sequence is TGTGCCAGCAGCCAAGATTTGGCTCGGCAGCCCGGGGAGACCCAGTACTTC. It specifies CASSQDLARQPGETQYF. This chain connects TRBV14 to TRBJ2-5; D uncertain. Deletions cut 0 bases from V and 5 bases from J, with 19 bases between. Germline V gene lookup returns CDR1 SGHDN and CDR2 FVKESK. This CDR3 spans 17 amino acids.

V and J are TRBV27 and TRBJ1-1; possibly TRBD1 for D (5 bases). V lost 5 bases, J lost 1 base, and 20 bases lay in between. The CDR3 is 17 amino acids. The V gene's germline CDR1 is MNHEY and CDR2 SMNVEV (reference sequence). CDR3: CASSPYFSGGKNTEAFF. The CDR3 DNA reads TGTGCCAGCAGTCCTTATTTTTCGGGGGGTAAGAACACTGAAGCTTTCTTT.

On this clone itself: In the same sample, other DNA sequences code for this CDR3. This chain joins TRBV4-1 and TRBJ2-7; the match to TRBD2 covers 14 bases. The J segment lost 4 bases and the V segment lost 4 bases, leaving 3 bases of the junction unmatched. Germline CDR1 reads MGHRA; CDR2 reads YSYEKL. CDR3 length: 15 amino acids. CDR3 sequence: CASSLGLAGGYEQYF. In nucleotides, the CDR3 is TGCGCCAGCAGCCTTGGACTAGCGGGGGGTTACGAGCAGTACTTC.

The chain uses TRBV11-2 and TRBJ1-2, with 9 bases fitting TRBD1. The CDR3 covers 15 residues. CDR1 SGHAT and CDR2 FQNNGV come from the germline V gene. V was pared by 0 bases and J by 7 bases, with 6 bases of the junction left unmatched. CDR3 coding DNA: TGTGCCAGCAGCTTAGATGGCACAGGGGGCTCTGGCTACACCTTC. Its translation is CASSLDGTGGSGYTF.

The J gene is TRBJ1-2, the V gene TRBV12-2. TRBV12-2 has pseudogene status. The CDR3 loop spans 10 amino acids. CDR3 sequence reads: CASRPTRRTF. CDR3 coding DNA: TGTGCAAGTCGCCCTACCCGAAGAACCTTC.

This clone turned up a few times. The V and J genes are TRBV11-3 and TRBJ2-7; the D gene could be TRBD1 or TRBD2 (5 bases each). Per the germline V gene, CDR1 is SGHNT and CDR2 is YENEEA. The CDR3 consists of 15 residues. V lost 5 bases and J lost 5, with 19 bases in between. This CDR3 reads CASSQDGGRSNEQYF. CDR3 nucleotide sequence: TGTGCCAGCAGCCAAGATGGGGGAAGGTCCAACGAGCAGTACTTC.

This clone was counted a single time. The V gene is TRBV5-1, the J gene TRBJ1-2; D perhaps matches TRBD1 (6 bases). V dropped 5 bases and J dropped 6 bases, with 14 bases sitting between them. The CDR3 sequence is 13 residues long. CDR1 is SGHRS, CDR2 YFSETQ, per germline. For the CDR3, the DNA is TGCGCCAGCAGTCCAGACAGGACCGATGGCTACACCTTC. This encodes CASSPDRTDGYTF.

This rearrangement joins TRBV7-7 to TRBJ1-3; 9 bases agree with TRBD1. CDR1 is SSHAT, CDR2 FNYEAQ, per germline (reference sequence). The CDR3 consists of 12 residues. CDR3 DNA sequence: TGTGCGGACAGGGGCCCTGGAAACACCATATATTTT. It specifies CADRGPGNTIYF.

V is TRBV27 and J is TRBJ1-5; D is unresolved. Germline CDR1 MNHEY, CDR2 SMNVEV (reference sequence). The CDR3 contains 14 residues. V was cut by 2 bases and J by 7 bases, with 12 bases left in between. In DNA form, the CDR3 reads TGTGCCAGCAGTTTAGTAGGGAGCAGGCAGCCCCAGCATTTT. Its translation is CASSLVGSRQPQHF.

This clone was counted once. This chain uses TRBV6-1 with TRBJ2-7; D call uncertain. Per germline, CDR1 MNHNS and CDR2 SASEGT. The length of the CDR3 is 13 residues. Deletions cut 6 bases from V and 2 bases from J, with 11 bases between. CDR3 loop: CASSPRATYEQYF. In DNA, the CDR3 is TGTGCCAGCAGCCCTCGGGCCACCTACGAGCAGTACTTC.

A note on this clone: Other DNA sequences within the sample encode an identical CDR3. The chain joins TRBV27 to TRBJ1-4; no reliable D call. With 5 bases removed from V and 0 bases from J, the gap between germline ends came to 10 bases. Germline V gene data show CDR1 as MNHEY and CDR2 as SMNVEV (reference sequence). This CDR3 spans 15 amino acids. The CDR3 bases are TGTGCCAGCAGTGCATACAGTGCAACTAATGAAAAACTGTTTTTT. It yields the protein CASSAYSATNEKLFF.

The CDR3, as DNA: TGTGCCAGCGTAGACAGGGGGTCTCGAGTGGAGCAGTACTTC. Protein sequence: CASVDRGSRVEQYF. This chain joins TRBV6-5 and TRBJ2-7; 9 nucleotides match TRBD1. The CDR3 is 14 amino acids. Per the germline V gene, CDR1 is MNHEY and CDR2 is SVGAGI. The junction had 12 bases not matched to a gene; V was cut back by 8 bases and J by 7 bases.

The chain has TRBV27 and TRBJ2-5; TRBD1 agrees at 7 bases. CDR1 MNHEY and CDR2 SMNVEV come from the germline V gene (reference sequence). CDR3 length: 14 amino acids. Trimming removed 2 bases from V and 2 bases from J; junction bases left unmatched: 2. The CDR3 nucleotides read TGTGCCAGCAGTTTAACAGGGGATCAAGAGACCCAGTACTTC. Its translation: CASSLTGDQETQYF.

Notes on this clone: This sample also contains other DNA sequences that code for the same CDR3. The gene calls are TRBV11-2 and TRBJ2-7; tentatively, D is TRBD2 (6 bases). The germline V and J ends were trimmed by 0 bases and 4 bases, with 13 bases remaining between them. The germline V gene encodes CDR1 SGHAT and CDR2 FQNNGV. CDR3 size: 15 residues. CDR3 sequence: CASSLEAGEGYEQYF. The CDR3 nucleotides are TGTGCCAGCAGCTTAGAAGCGGGCGAGGGATACGAGCAGTACTTC.

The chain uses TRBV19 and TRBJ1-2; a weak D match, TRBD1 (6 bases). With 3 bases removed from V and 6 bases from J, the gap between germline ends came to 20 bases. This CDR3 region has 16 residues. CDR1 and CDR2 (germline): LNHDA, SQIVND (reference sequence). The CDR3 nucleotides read TGTGCCAGTAGTATGCTAGCCTCGGGGGCGCAGAATGGCTACACCTTC. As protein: CASSMLASGAQNGYTF.

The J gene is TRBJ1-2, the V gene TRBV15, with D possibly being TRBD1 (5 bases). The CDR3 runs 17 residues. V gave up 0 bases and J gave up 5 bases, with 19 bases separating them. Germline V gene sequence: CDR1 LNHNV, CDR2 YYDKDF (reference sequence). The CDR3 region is CATSRDLLGGDLYGYTF. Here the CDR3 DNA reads TGTGCCACCAGCAGAGATCTGCTGGGGGGAGACCTTTATGGCTACACCTTC.

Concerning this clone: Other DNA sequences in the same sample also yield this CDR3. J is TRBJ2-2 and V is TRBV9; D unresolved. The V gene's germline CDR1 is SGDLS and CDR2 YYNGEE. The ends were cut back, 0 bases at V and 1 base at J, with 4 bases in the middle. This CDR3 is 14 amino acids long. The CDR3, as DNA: TGTGCCAGCAGCGTAGGGCTGAACACCGGGGAGCTGTTTTTT. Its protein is CASSVGLNTGELFF.

The CDR3 is CASSLDRSEQYF. The CDR3 DNA follows: TGTGCCAGCTCACTTGACCGCTCTGAGCAGTACTTC. The chain is built from TRBV18 and TRBJ2-7; D is unclear. The V and J ends lost 4 bases and 7 bases respectively, with 11 bases between them. Germline V gene sequence: CDR1 KGHSH, CDR2 LQKENI. This CDR3 has 12 residues.